This T cell receptor beta chain stems from a study of T cell repertoires and Cas9 in healthy adults. Study summary: CD4 and CD8 compartments: SpCas9-reactive T cells profiled for potency, cytotoxicity, lineage. Study outcomes and limitations: Reportedly, SpCas9-reactive effector T cell proliferation and function were mitigated by SpCas9-reactive Tregs in vitro.

Only in-frame clones appear in the TCRdb table, and some are missing; sequencing was by immunoSEQ multiplex PCR. The top ten hold 0.69% of the sample, which has around 20,000 clones, 90% seen once. Trimming at V came to 0 bases and at J to 0 bases, leaving 5 bases not matched to a gene. The CDR3 covers 17 residues. CDR1 and CDR2 from the germline V gene are SQVTM and ANQGSEA. On this clone: What it binds is not known.

The source is a human donor in good health. This rearrangement joins TRBV29-1 to TRBJ2-1, with 10 positions matching TRBD2. Sample: CD4+ effector T cells (CD127+, CD25-, CD137-, CD154-) from PBMCs; culture status not recorded. The CDR3 region has the DNA TGCAGCGTTGAAGATGGACTAGCGGAGCGCTCCTACAATGAGCAGTTCTTC. It encodes CSVEDGLAERSYNEQFF.